One and the same sample provided the 32 T cell receptor beta chains below, sequenced in a study of CD8 T cells in ankylosing spondylitis. The antigens of these receptors remain unknown. Findings and caveats of the study: Apparently characteristic of ankylosing spondylitis blood was a TCR beta motif (about 8 highly homologous variants).

Via MiXCR, TCRdb re-called the 5' RACE reads, giving one row per CDR3 protein. The table lists approximately 300,000 distinct CDR3 sequences, roughly 8% of them singletons, with roughly 15% in the top ten. Sequencing was performed on blood, either unsorted or a sorted T cell fraction (not recorded which). The receptors shown here come from a male donor with ankylosing spondylitis.

V is TRBV29-1 and J is TRBJ2-5; perhaps TRBD2 as D (6 bases). Germline CDR1 and CDR2: SQVTM and ANQGSEA. V lost 6 bases and J 2 bases, leaving 16 bases between the germline ends. CDR3 length: 14 amino acids. This chain's CDR3 is CSVAVRDLQETQYF. In DNA, the CDR3 is TGCAGCGTCGCAGTCCGGGACTTACAAGAGACCCAGTACTTC.

This clonotype came up many times. The rearrangement uses TRBV6-1 and TRBJ2-6; 9 nucleotides match TRBD1. The CDR3 runs 17 residues. Germline CDR1 reads MNHNS; CDR2 reads SASEGT. Trimming removed 7 bases from V and 0 bases from J; junction bases left unmatched: 7. CDR3 nucleotides: TGTGCCAGCACCCCGGGACAGGGTTCCTCTGGGGCCAACGTCCTGACTTTC. It encodes CASTPGQGSSGANVLTF.

This clonotype was detected ten times or more. This rearrangement joins TRBV29-1 to TRBJ2-5, with D unclear. The germline gives CDR1 SQVTM, CDR2 ANQGSEA. This CDR3 is 10 amino acids long. The V end was cut by 4 bases, the J end by 4 bases, with 4 bases between. CDR3 region: CSVGLETQYF. CDR3 sequence (DNA): TGCAGCGTTGGGTTAGAGACCCAGTACTTC.

The chain uses TRBV12-3 or TRBV12-4 and TRBJ2-7; no clear D gene. Deletions cut 2 bases from V and 7 bases from J, with 9 bases between. The CDR3 runs 12 residues. The CDR3 DNA reads TGTGCCAGCAGTTTAAACCTGGCAGAGCAGTACTTC. This codes for CASSLNLAEQYF.

This clonotype was counted a few times. V usage is TRBV7-3 and J usage is TRBJ2-3, with 8 bases lining up with TRBD2. The germline V gene encodes CDR1 SGHTA and CDR2 FQGTGA. The CDR3 runs to 16 residues. V lost 2 bases, J lost 0 bases, and 4 bases stayed unmatched. The CDR3 region is CASSLFLAGSTDTQYF. The DNA for the CDR3 is TGTGCCAGCAGCTTATTCCTAGCGGGTAGCACAGATACGCAGTATTTT.

This clonotype was picked up a small number of times. The chain is built from TRBV11-2 and TRBJ2-2, with D possibly being TRBD2 (5 bases). The V gene lost 5 bases and the J gene lost 0 bases, with 13 bases spanning the gap. The CDR3 is 16 amino acids. Germline CDR1 and CDR2: SGHAT and FQNNGV. For the CDR3, the DNA is TGTGCCAGCAGCCCCCAGCGGAGCGCGAACACCGGGGAGCTGTTTTTT. Translating gives CASSPQRSANTGELFF.

The chain links TRBV27 to TRBJ2-1; 16 nucleotides match TRBD2. The CDR3 consists of 17 residues. The V gene end was trimmed by 4 bases and the J gene end by 8 bases; junction bases not matched to a gene: 8. CDR1 is MNHEY, CDR2 SMNVEV, per germline (reference sequence). In DNA, the CDR3 is TGTGCCAGCAGTTCCCCGGGACTAGCGGGAGGGCCCCATGAGCAGTTCTTC. This translates into CASSSPGLAGGPHEQFF.

In this sample, this clonotype turned up a few times. The chain links TRBV11-3 to TRBJ2-4; 7 bases are shared with TRBD1. The V gene end was trimmed by 5 bases and the J gene end by 6 bases; junction bases not matched to a gene: 13. Germline V lookup: CDR1 SGHNT, CDR2 YENEEA. The CDR3 loop spans 16 amino acids. CDR3 DNA: TGTGCCAGCAGCCCGAGGGTGCCGGGACAGCCAAACATTCAGTACTTC. Its translation: CASSPRVPGQPNIQYF.

This clonotype was detected only a few times. The genes are TRBV5-1 and TRBJ1-6; maybe TRBD1 (5 bases). Trimming took off 4 bases at V and 10 bases at J, with 18 bases between the two ends. The V gene's germline CDR1 is SGHRS and CDR2 YFSETQ. There are 15 residues in the CDR3. The CDR3, as DNA: TGCGCCAGCAGCCCGGACGGGACGAGGGAGTCACCCCTCCACTTT. Amino acid sequence: CASSPDGTRESPLHF.

This clonotype has a handful of counts. V gene TRBV5-1 combines with J gene TRBJ1-3; a weak D match, TRBD1 (5 bases). The V end lost 6 bases, the J end lost 0 bases, and 19 bases lay between the germline ends. The CDR3 spans 17 residues. Germline V gene sequence: CDR1 SGHRS, CDR2 YFSETQ. Written as DNA, the CDR3 is TGCGCCAGCACGCGGGGGGGATCGGACCGCTCTGGAAACACCATATATTTT. Translated: CASTRGGSDRSGNTIYF.

This clonotype was found a few times. V is TRBV27 and J is TRBJ2-3; D ambiguous. The CDR3 sequence is 15 residues long. V was pared by 6 bases and J by 2 bases, with 15 bases between. The germline gives CDR1 MNHEY, CDR2 SMNVEV (reference sequence). The CDR3 nucleotides read TGTGCCAGCAGAATAATAGGACGTGCCACAGATACGCAGTATTTT. Encoded protein: CASRIIGRATDTQYF.

The rearrangement links TRBV7-3 to TRBJ2-3; D not certain. With 0 bases removed from V and 5 bases from J, the gap between germline ends came to 9 bases. Germline-derived CDR1 and CDR2 are SGHTA and FQGTGA. This CDR3 spans 14 amino acids. The CDR3 sequence: CASSLTSWGDTQYF. CDR3 nucleotides: TGTGCCAGCAGCTTAACGTCGTGGGGAGATACGCAGTATTTT.

There are many counts of this clonotype. The chain is built from TRBV5-1 and TRBJ1-1; D unclear. Germline V lookup: CDR1 SGHRS, CDR2 YFSETQ. The V and J ends lost 0 bases and 3 bases respectively, with 15 bases between them. The CDR3 sequence is 16 residues long. DNA of the CDR3: TGCGCCAGCAGCTTGGAATTAGCCAGGAGGGACACTGAAGCTTTCTTT. This gives the protein CASSLELARRDTEAFF.

CDR3 region: CASSLRVAAYEQYF. The CDR3 nucleotides read TGTGCCAGCAGCCTTCGCGTGGCTGCCTACGAGCAGTACTTC. The chain employs TRBV3-1 and TRBJ2-7; D unclear. This CDR3 has 14 amino acids. Trimming left V 4 bases short and J 2 bases short, with 12 bases between. Germline V lookup: CDR1 LGHDT, CDR2 YNNKEL (reference sequence).

J is TRBJ2-1 and V is TRBV5-1; no clear D. Germline V lookup: CDR1 SGHRS, CDR2 YFSETQ. The length of the CDR3 is 16 residues. V was clipped by 2 bases and J by 0 bases, with 12 bases between them. The CDR3 loop reads CASSFRVARSYNEQFF. The CDR3 nucleotides are TGCGCCAGCAGCTTTCGGGTCGCGCGCTCCTACAATGAGCAGTTCTTC.

This chain joins TRBV2 and TRBJ2-2; tentatively, D is TRBD1 or TRBD2 (5 bases each). V was pared by 4 bases and J by 7 bases, with 13 bases between. The germline gives CDR1 SNHLY, CDR2 FYNNEI. The CDR3 is 14 residues long. The CDR3 is CASSALQGVGELFF. CDR3 coding DNA: TGTGCCAGCAGTGCCCTCCAGGGAGTCGGGGAGCTGTTTTTT.

This clonotype was observed at least ten times. This rearrangement joins TRBV3-1 to TRBJ2-1, with D unresolved. The V end lost 3 bases, the J end lost 1 base, and 7 bases lay between the germline ends. CDR1 is LGHDT, CDR2 YNNKEL, per germline (reference sequence). CDR3 length: 14 amino acids. The CDR3 region is CASSQRESYNEQFF. For the CDR3, the DNA is TGTGCCAGCAGCCAGAGAGAATCCTACAATGAGCAGTTCTTC.

This clonotype occurred a few times. The CDR3 coding sequence is TGTGCCAGCAGCCAAGTACGGGGCCCGTCGAACACCGGGGAGCTGTTTTTT. Its translation is CASSQVRGPSNTGELFF. V is TRBV4-2 and J is TRBJ2-2; the D call may be TRBD1 or TRBD2 (5 bases each). Germline CDR1 LGHNA, CDR2 YNFKEQ. V was trimmed by 1 base and J by 0 bases, leaving 12 bases between them. This CDR3 spans 17 amino acids.

This clonotype has ten or more counts. The chain couples TRBV5-1 to TRBJ2-7; D is unclear. The V gene lost 3 bases and the J gene lost 2 bases, with 15 bases spanning the gap. This CDR3 has 15 residues. Germline V gene sequence: CDR1 SGHRS, CDR2 YFSETQ. The chain's CDR3 is CASSSYTGLTYEQYF. The DNA of the CDR3 is TGCGCCAGCAGCTCATACACGGGCCTCACCTACGAGCAGTACTTC.

This chain uses TRBV28 with TRBJ1-1, with a possible D match to TRBD1 (5 bases). Germline lookup yields CDR1 MDHEN and CDR2 SYDVKM. The V and J ends lost 6 bases and 1 base respectively, with 15 bases between them. This CDR3 has 15 residues. The CDR3, as DNA: TGTGCCAGCAGGGGGACCTGGACAAGGAACACTGAAGCTTTCTTT. Residues: CASRGTWTRNTEAFF. Drawing the rest from reference TRBV28 and TRBJ1-1, the complete variable domain is DVKVTQSSRYLVKRTGEKVFLECVQDMDHENMFWYRQDPGLGLRLIYFSYDVKMKEKGDIPEGYSVSREKKERFSLILESASTNQTSMYLCASRGTWTRNTEAFFGQGTRLTVV.

This clonotype was picked up many times. The V and J genes are TRBV9 and TRBJ1-5; D call uncertain. Trimming stripped 4 bases from V and 5 bases from J, with 10 bases between. This CDR3 contains 13 residues. Germline V gives CDR1 SGDLS, CDR2 YYNGEE. The CDR3 loop is CASSNSGDQPQHF. The CDR3, as DNA: TGTGCCAGCAGCAACAGCGGGGATCAGCCCCAGCATTTT.

This chain connects TRBV21-1 to TRBJ1-1. TRBV21-1 has pseudogene status. The CDR3 has 15 residues. The CDR3 spells CASSNMRRANTEAFF. As DNA, the CDR3 is TGTGCCAGCAGCAACATGAGAAGGGCGAACACTGAAGCTTTCTTT.

The V call is TRBV12-3 or TRBV12-4, the J call TRBJ2-1; D uncertain. V was clipped by 6 bases and J by 1 base, with 10 bases between them. The CDR3 sequence is 14 residues long. The CDR3 coding sequence is TGTGCCAGCAGGCCTACCGATTCCTACAATGAGCAGTTCTTC. The encoded protein is CASRPTDSYNEQFF.

The chain combines TRBV7-8 with TRBJ1-5; perhaps TRBD1 as D (6 bases). The CDR3 is made up of 16 amino acids. V was pared by 2 bases and J by 0 bases, with 11 bases between. CDR1 is SGHVS, CDR2 FQNEAQ, per germline. The CDR3 sequence: CASSLLGGGSNQPQHF. The CDR3, as DNA: TGTGCCAGCAGCTTACTGGGGGGCGGTAGCAATCAGCCCCAGCATTTT. The whole variable domain, filled in from reference TRBV7-8 and TRBJ1-5, reads GAGVSQSPRYKVAKRGQDVALRCDPISGHVSLFWYQQALGQGPEFLTYFQNEAQLDKSGLPSDRFFAERPEGSVSTLKIQRTQQEDSAVYLCASSLLGGGSNQPQHFGDGTRLSIL.

This clonotype has just a few counts. V usage is TRBV5-1 and J usage is TRBJ2-3, with D perhaps being TRBD1 or TRBD2 (5 bases each). Germline V gene sequence: CDR1 SGHRS, CDR2 YFSETQ. The CDR3 loop spans 16 amino acids. V lost 4 bases to trimming and J lost 0 bases, with 15 bases between them. This chain's CDR3 is CASSQSGATSTDTQYF. CDR3 DNA: TGCGCCAGCAGCCAGTCCGGGGCGACTAGCACAGATACGCAGTATTTT. Looking up the rest from reference TRBV5-1 and TRBJ2-3 gives the full variable domain: KAGVTQTPRYLIKTRGQQVTLSCSPISGHRSVSWYQQTPGQGLQFLFEYFSETQRNKGNFPGRFSGRQFSNSRSEMNVSTLELGDSALYLCASSQSGATSTDTQYFGPGTRLTVL.

This clonotype was detected only a few times. V and J are TRBV5-1 and TRBJ2-7; 8 bases fit TRBD1. J gave up 0 bases and V 7 bases, and 12 bases lay outside the gene matches. Germline lookup yields CDR1 SGHRS and CDR2 YFSETQ. There are 16 residues in the CDR3. Here the CDR3 reads CASAPLGGQGSYEQYF. CDR3 nucleotides: TGCGCCAGCGCCCCCCTCGGTGGACAGGGCTCCTACGAGCAGTACTTC. Full variable domain (missing parts from reference TRBV5-1 and TRBJ2-7): KAGVTQTPRYLIKTRGQQVTLSCSPISGHRSVSWYQQTPGQGLQFLFEYFSETQRNKGNFPGRFSGRQFSNSRSEMNVSTLELGDSALYLCASAPLGGQGSYEQYFGPGTRLTVT.

DNA of the CDR3: TGCGCCAGCAGCCAAACGGCCAGGACTGGAAACACCATATATTTT. This sequence encodes CASSQTARTGNTIYF. This rearrangement joins TRBV4-3 to TRBJ1-3; D remains unclear. In germline, CDR1 is LGHNA, CDR2 YSLEER. V was clipped by 2 bases and J by 2 bases, with 10 bases between them. The CDR3 runs to 15 residues.

This clonotype was counted ten times or more. The chain joins TRBV28 to TRBJ2-7; TRBD1 is a possible D gene (6 bases). The CDR3 covers 14 residues. V was trimmed by 5 bases and J by 2 bases, leaving 13 bases between them. Germline CDR1 reads MDHEN; CDR2 reads SYDVKM. The CDR3 protein is CASSPWTETYEQYF. The CDR3 nucleotides read TGTGCCAGCAGTCCGTGGACAGAGACCTACGAGCAGTACTTC.

In its sample, this clonotype was seen a few times. The chain carries TRBV27 and TRBJ2-3, with 7 bases matching TRBD2. Looked up from germline, CDR1 is MNHEY and CDR2 is SMNVEV (reference sequence). The CDR3 runs 15 residues. V was clipped by 4 bases and J by 1 base; unmatched bases: 5. The CDR3 protein is CASSYRAGGTDTQYF. The DNA for the CDR3 is TGTGCCAGCAGTTACCGTGCGGGAGGCACAGATACGCAGTATTTT.

In this sample, this clonotype turned up many times. J is TRBJ1-3 and V is TRBV2; 8 bases map to TRBD1. Germline V gene data show CDR1 as SNHLY and CDR2 as FYNNEI. The CDR3 loop spans 14 amino acids. With 11 bases clipped from V and 0 bases from J, the junction kept 6 bases outside the gene matches. The CDR3 sequence is CAGRQGSSGNTIYF. The CDR3 DNA follows: TGTGCCGGGAGACAGGGGTCCTCTGGAAACACCATATATTTT. Supplemented by reference TRBV2 and TRBJ1-3, the full variable domain reads EPEVTQTPSHQVTQMGQEVILRCVPISNHLYFYWYRQILGQKVEFLVSFYNNEISEKSEIFDDQFSVERPDGSNFTLKIRSTKLEDSAMYFCAGRQGSSGNTIYFGEGSWLTVV.

This clonotype was detected only a few times. The V and J genes are TRBV5-4 and TRBJ2-3; 8 bases line up with TRBD2. CDR1 and CDR2 from the germline V gene are SGHNT and YYREEE (reference sequence). The CDR3 covers 15 residues. Trimming cost V 2 bases and J 2 bases; bases outside gene matches: 4. The CDR3 reads CASSFSSGNTDTQYF. The CDR3 DNA is TGTGCCAGCAGCTTTAGTAGCGGGAACACAGATACGCAGTATTTT.

The genes are TRBV28 and TRBJ2-5, with D perhaps TRBD2 (6 bases). V was cut by 5 bases and J by 2 bases, with 15 bases left in between. The CDR3 runs to 15 residues. Germline V gene sequence: CDR1 MDHEN, CDR2 SYDVKM. The CDR3 here is CASSPSPSVQETQYF. The CDR3 DNA is TGTGCCAGCAGTCCGTCACCTAGCGTTCAAGAGACCCAGTACTTC.